One and the same sample provided the 14 T cell receptor beta chains below, sequenced in a study of beta chain features in type 1 diabetes. Of the isolated RNA, all was reverse transcribed, and so the sequenced material was expressed TCRB transcripts. Generated by immunoSEQ multiplex PCR, the TCRdb table keeps only in-frame clones and is missing some. The table lists hundreds of thousands of clones, roughly 10% of them singletons. What was sequenced was naive CD4+ T cells from blood. These receptors all come from a woman aged 18 to 35 in good health.

V gene TRBV9 combines with J gene TRBJ2-7; maybe TRBD1 (5 bases). Looked up from germline, CDR1 is SGDLS and CDR2 is YYNGEE. The length of the CDR3 is 15 residues. V dropped 0 bases and J dropped 3 bases, with 13 bases sitting between them. CDR3 region: CASSVAPGSDYEQYF. DNA for the CDR3: TGTGCCAGCAGCGTAGCCCCAGGGTCGGACTACGAGCAGTACTTC.

The chain employs TRBV7-9 and TRBJ1-4; possible D gene TRBD1, 5 bases. With 5 bases removed from V and 6 bases from J, the gap between germline ends came to 16 bases. The CDR3 extends over 15 amino acids. Germline CDR1 reads SEHNR; CDR2 reads FQNEAQ (reference sequence). CDR3 DNA: TGTGCCAGCAGCCCCCGGCGAAGGGGAGATGAAAAACTGTTTTTT. This translates into CASSPRRRGDEKLFF.

This clone was seen a few times. J is TRBJ2-5 and V is TRBV5-4, with 7 bases fitting TRBD1. Germline CDR1 SGHNT, CDR2 YYREEE (reference sequence). With 3 bases clipped from V and 3 bases from J, the junction kept 14 bases outside the gene matches. The CDR3 totals 17 residues. The DNA of the CDR3 is TGTGCCAGCAGCTGGACCGGGCAGGGGGTGTTTAAAGAGACCCAGTACTTC. The encoded protein is CASSWTGQGVFKETQYF. Combining the CDR3 with reference TRBV5-4 and TRBJ2-5 gives the whole variable domain ETGVTQSPTHLIKTRGQQVTLRCSSQSGHNTVSWYQQALGQGPQFIFQYYREEENGRGNFPPRFSGLQFPNYSSELNVNALELDDSALYLCASSWTGQGVFKETQYFGPGTRLLVL.

This chain joins TRBV13 and TRBJ1-5; D is possibly TRBD1 (5 bases). Germline values: CDR1 PRHDT, CDR2 FYEKMQ (reference sequence). The V and J ends lost 1 base and 7 bases respectively, with 11 bases between them. The CDR3 has 14 amino acids. The CDR3 is CASSLAVQGQPQHF. The CDR3 region has the DNA TGTGCCAGCAGCTTAGCAGTGCAGGGCCAGCCCCAGCATTTT.

V and J are TRBV28 and TRBJ2-1, with 7 bases lining up with TRBD1. In germline, CDR1 is MDHEN, CDR2 SYDVKM. The V gene end was trimmed by 6 bases and the J gene end by 5 bases; junction bases not matched to a gene: 7. CDR3 size: 14 residues. CDR3 in DNA: TGTGCCAGCAGACCCGGGACAGACCACAATGAGCAGTTCTTC. Its protein is CASRPGTDHNEQFF.

In this sample, this clone turned up a few times. CDR3 in DNA: TGCAGCGCCACTAGCGGAGCCGAGACCCAGTACTTC. Residues: CSATSGAETQYF. The rearrangement links TRBV29-1 to TRBJ2-5, with 8 bases that match TRBD2. V trimming: 7 bases; J trimming: 5 bases; junction bases outside the gene matches: 6. This CDR3 spans 12 amino acids. The germline gives CDR1 SQVTM, CDR2 ANQGSEA.

V and J are TRBV7-9 and TRBJ1-6; 10 positions match TRBD1. Germline V lookup: CDR1 SEHNR, CDR2 FQNEAQ (reference sequence). Trimming took 0 bases from V and 5 from J; bases not matched to a gene: 4. The CDR3 is 17 residues long. CDR3 nucleotides: TGTGCCAGCAGCTTAGCGCCCGGGACAGGGGATAATTCACCCCTCCACTTT. This sequence encodes CASSLAPGTGDNSPLHF.

This clone has only a few counts. The J gene is TRBJ2-1, the V gene TRBV18; weak D call: TRBD2 (6 bases). This CDR3 has 13 residues. V was trimmed by 3 bases and J by 15 bases, leaving 18 bases between them. CDR1 is KGHSH, CDR2 LQKENI, per germline. CDR3 sequence reads: CASSPTYSGFPFF. Here the CDR3 DNA reads TGTGCCAGCTCACCCACCTACAGCGGGTTCCCGTTCTTC.

The sample holds a few counts of this clone. V gene TRBV9 combines with J gene TRBJ2-5, with unresolved D. With 2 bases removed from V and 5 bases from J, the gap between germline ends came to 10 bases. CDR3 size: 13 residues. Per germline, CDR1 SGDLS and CDR2 YYNGEE. DNA for the CDR3: TGTGCCAGCAGCGTGCGCCCCTTGGAGACCCAGTACTTC. It translates to CASSVRPLETQYF.

The CDR3 sequence: CASSTGEKLFF. DNA of the CDR3: TGTGCCAGCAGTACAGGTGAAAAACTGTTTTTT. This chain links TRBV28 with TRBJ1-4; weak D call: TRBD1 (5 bases). Germline CDR1 is MDHEN and CDR2 is SYDVKM. The V end lost 5 bases, the J end lost 7 bases, and 5 bases lay between the germline ends. The CDR3 covers 11 residues.

This clone has a handful of counts. CDR3 sequence (DNA): TGTGCCAGCAGTGCGTCAGCGAACACTGAAGCTTTCTTT. Its translation is CASSASANTEAFF. The J gene is TRBJ1-1, the V gene TRBV25-1, with D hard to call. Germline CDR1 reads MGHDK; CDR2 reads SYGVNS. Trimming pared 4 bases from V and 1 base from J, leaving 7 bases between. The CDR3 spans 13 residues.

Only a few counts were recorded for this clone. The chain uses TRBV19 and TRBJ2-7; the D gene is possibly TRBD1 (6 bases). CDR1 and CDR2 from the germline V gene are LNHDA and SQIVND (reference sequence). The V gene lost 3 bases and the J gene lost 3 bases, with 12 bases spanning the gap. This CDR3 region has 14 residues. The CDR3 reads CASSIANRVYEQYV. The CDR3 region has the DNA TGTGCCAGTAGTATCGCGAACAGGGTCTACGAGCAGTACGTC.

J is TRBJ2-3 and V is TRBV5-4; D unresolved. Trimming removed 1 base from V and 0 bases from J, with 6 bases in between. The CDR3 runs 14 residues. In germline, CDR1 is SGHNT, CDR2 YYREEE (reference sequence). CDR3 sequence reads: CASSLRLSTDTQYF. The CDR3 DNA sequence: TGTGCCAGCAGCTTGAGACTTAGCACAGATACGCAGTATTTT.

The J gene is TRBJ2-7, the V gene TRBV30; a weak D match, TRBD1 (6 bases). V gave up 5 bases and J gave up 4 bases, with 9 bases separating them. There are 11 residues in the CDR3. Germline assignment: CDR1 GTSNPN and CDR2 SVGIG (reference sequence). The CDR3 coding sequence is TGTGCCTGGGCAACAGGGTACGAGCAGTACTTC. Translated, it gives CAWATGYEQYF. Supplemented by reference TRBV30 and TRBJ2-7, the full variable domain reads SQTIHQWPATLVQPVGSPLSLECTVEGTSNPNLYWYRQAAGRGLQLLFYSVGIGQISSEVPQNLSASRPQDRQFILSSKKLLLSDSGFYLCAWATGYEQYFGPGTRLTVT.